The 10 T cell receptor beta chains listed next were all sequenced from one sample in a study of tumor-infiltrating lymphocytes in oesophageal squamous cell carcinoma. TCRdb re-derived calls from the PCR reads in MiXCR, one entry per CDR3 protein. The table records 10,000 to 15,000 distinct CDR3 sequences, around half of them present only once. Sequencing was done on a sample of esophageal tumor tissue. The receptor set was obtained from a female donor with esophageal squamous cell carcinoma.

This clonotype qualifies as large. The chain has TRBV7-6 and TRBJ2-3; 12 nucleotides agree with TRBD2. Germline CDR1 reads SGHVS; CDR2 reads FNYEAQ. V was clipped by 4 bases and J by 5 bases; unmatched bases: 16. The CDR3 has 19 residues. The CDR3 protein is CASSSRRLAGAPGVDTQYF. The CDR3 DNA is TGTGCCAGCAGCTCCCGAAGACTAGCGGGAGCCCCAGGGGTAGATACGCAGTATTTT.

With respect to this clonotype: A junction boundary mismatches the germline segment, possibly from a read error. The chain recombines TRBV6-6 with TRBJ2-5; tentative D call: TRBD1 (7 bases). CDR1 and CDR2 (germline): MNHNY, SVGAGI (reference sequence). The CDR3 loop spans 15 amino acids. The DNA for the CDR3 is TGTGCCAGCTGGGCGGGACAGTTTAACACCGGGGAGCTGTATTTT. The encoded protein is CASWAGQFNTGELYF.

By share of the sample, this clonotype is medium-sized. The rearrangement joins TRBV6-1 to TRBJ1-6, with D possibly being TRBD1 (5 bases). Germline CDR1 MNHNS, CDR2 SASEGT. This CDR3 has 14 amino acids. Trimming took off 6 bases at V and 4 bases at J, with 10 bases between the two ends. For the CDR3, the DNA is TGTGCCAGCAGCGCCGGGACTTATAATTCACCCCTCCACTTT. Translating gives CASSAGTYNSPLHF.

The chain combines TRBV7-6 with TRBJ2-1; D possibly matches TRBD1 or TRBD2 (6 bases each). Germline V gene data show CDR1 as SGHVS and CDR2 as FNYEAQ. Trimming removed 1 base from V and 6 bases from J, with 13 bases in between. CDR3 length: 15 residues. DNA for the CDR3: TGTGCCAGCAGCTTAGACGGGGGCAGGGGCAATGAGCAGTTCTTC. Translated: CASSLDGGRGNEQFF.

This clonotype was counted a few times. The chain employs TRBV6-1 and TRBJ2-1; possibly TRBD1 for D (6 bases). Germline values: CDR1 MNHNS, CDR2 SASEGT. This CDR3 comprises 13 residues. Trimming left V 6 bases short and J 5 bases short, with 11 bases between. The CDR3 DNA is TGTGCCAGCAGGTCACAGGGAGACAATGAGCAGTTCTTC. Protein: CASRSQGDNEQFF.

This chain joins TRBV7-6 and TRBJ2-3; no clear D. Germline CDR1 SGHVS, CDR2 FNYEAQ. The CDR3 is made up of 12 amino acids. Trimming removed 4 bases from V and 6 bases from J, with 8 bases in between. CDR3 DNA: TGTGCCAGCAGCTCACTGGGGGATACGCAGTATTTT. Translation: CASSSLGDTQYF.

This clonotype turned up a few times. The CDR3 DNA reads TGTGCCAGCAGTTGGGGACAGCGCCCCTACAATGAGCAGTTCTTC. Encoded protein: CASSWGQRPYNEQFF. This rearrangement joins TRBV28 to TRBJ2-1; 7 bases fit TRBD1. The CDR3 consists of 15 residues. Germline V lookup: CDR1 MDHEN, CDR2 SYDVKM. V gave up 4 bases and J gave up 2 bases; unmatched junction bases: 5.

The CDR3 sequence: CASSPGLYGYTF. As DNA, the CDR3 is TGTGCCAGCAGCCCGGGGCTCTATGGCTACACCTTC. V is TRBV7-2 and J is TRBJ2-5, with D maybe TRBD1 (5 bases). The last part of the DNA fits TRBJ1-2 better; the J call may be wrong. This CDR3 comprises 12 residues. Germline CDR1 reads SGHTA; CDR2 reads FQGNSA.

Here the CDR3 reads CASSSQLAGEGNIQYF. CDR3 nucleotide sequence: TGTGCCAGCAGCTCCCAACTAGCGGGAGAAGGTAACATTCAGTACTTC. The chain recombines TRBV7-2 with TRBJ2-7; 11 bases are shared with TRBD2. The end of the DNA fits TRBJ2-4 better, so the J call may be wrong. In germline, CDR1 is SGHTA, CDR2 FQGNSA. The CDR3 length is 16 residues.

V usage is TRBV4-1 and J usage is TRBJ2-3, with D possibly being TRBD2 (6 bases). Germline V gene lookup returns CDR1 MGHRA and CDR2 YSYEKL. This CDR3 is 18 amino acids long. V gave up 0 bases and J gave up 0 bases, with 16 bases separating them. As DNA, the CDR3 is TGCGCCAGCAGCCAAGACCCCCCGAGAAGCGGGAGCACAGATACGCAGTATTTT. Translating gives CASSQDPPRSGSTDTQYF.